The sequence of this T cell receptor beta chain was determined in a study of blood T cell repertoires in COVID-19. Study information: The United States, Italy and Spain were the sources of the acute and convalescent COVID-19 samples. From T cells, B-cell-depleted T cells, or PBMCs came the material, which was cDNA or gDNA.

V trimming: 3 bases; J trimming: 2 bases; junction bases outside the gene matches: 7. CDR3 size: 15 residues. The germline V gene encodes CDR1 SGDLS and CDR2 YYNGEE. Repertoires were generated with immunoSEQ multiplex PCR, while TCRdb's copy carries only in-frame clones and drops some. The data show about 280,000 clones, 65% to 90% seen once. Material: peripheral blood. The rearrangement uses TRBV9 and TRBJ1-2; 7 nucleotides line up with TRBD1. This TCR was sampled from a man between 50 and 59 years old with active or convalescent COVID-19. The CDR3 here is CASSASNRGNYGYTF. The CDR3 nucleotides are TGTGCCAGCAGCGCTTCAAACAGGGGAAACTATGGCTACACCTTC.